This T cell receptor beta chain was captured by sequencing in a study of blood T cell repertoires in COVID-19. Turning to the study itself: Spain, Italy and the United States supplied samples that represented acute and convalescent COVID-19. The analysed material was cDNA or gDNA that came from T cells, B-cell-depleted T cells, or PBMCs.

CDR3 length: 15 residues. Germline V CDR1 and CDR2: MDHEN, SYDVKM. Trimming left V 6 bases short and J 0 bases short, with 14 bases between. Under the authors' procedure: Amplified reference gene primers provided the basis for estimating nucleated cell counts. Profiled with immunoSEQ multiplex PCR; TCRdb holds only in-frame clones, not every one. That table furnishes V, J and clone size, whereas the DNA furnished D and trimming. The sample holds about 83,000 clones, about 82% seen once. The specimen was peripheral blood. This chain uses TRBV28 with TRBJ1-2; D uncertain. The receptor was derived from a woman at least 80 years old with acute or convalescent COVID-19. CDR3 residues: CASRAQPLSNYGYTF. CDR3 nucleotide sequence: TGTGCCAGCAGAGCACAGCCGCTCTCTAACTATGGCTACACCTTC.